Reported below is one TCR beta chain. CDR3 length equals 20 residues. Germline V gene lookup returns CDR1 LGHDT and CDR2 YNNKEL (reference sequence). Trimming at V came to 2 bases and at J to 2 bases, leaving 11 bases not matched to a gene. In the original analysis: Amplification of reference gene primers provided the estimated nucleated cell counts. The data were produced by immunoSEQ multiplex PCR, yet TCRdb's version contains in-frame clones alone and is incomplete. D and trimming come from the DNA, and the V and J calls and clone size come from that table. The sample records 120,000 or so clones, roughly 69% being singletons. This entry is derived from a study of blood T cell repertoires in COVID-19. Background on the study: T cells, B-cell-depleted T cells, or PBMCs provided the cDNA or gDNA that served as material.

Sequenced material: peripheral blood. The TCR comes from a woman in her 70s with acute or convalescent COVID-19. The chain joins TRBV3-1 (or the pseudogene TRBV3-2) to TRBJ2-6; 11 nucleotides align to TRBD1. CDR3 protein: CASSQTNHGQGATGANVLTF. Written as DNA, the CDR3 is TGTGCCAGCAGCCAAACGAATCATGGACAGGGGGCGACTGGGGCCAACGTCCTGACTTTC.